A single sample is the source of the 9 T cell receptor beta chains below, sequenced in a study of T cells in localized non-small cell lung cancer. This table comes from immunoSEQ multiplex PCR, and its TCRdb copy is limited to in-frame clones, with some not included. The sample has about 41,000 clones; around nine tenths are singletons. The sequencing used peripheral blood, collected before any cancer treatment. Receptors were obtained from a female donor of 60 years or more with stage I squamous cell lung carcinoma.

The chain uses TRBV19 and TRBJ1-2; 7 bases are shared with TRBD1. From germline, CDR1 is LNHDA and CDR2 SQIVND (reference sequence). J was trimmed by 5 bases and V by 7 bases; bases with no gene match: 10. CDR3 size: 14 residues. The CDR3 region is CASNQPGQRYGYTF. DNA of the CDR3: TGTGCCAGTAACCAGCCGGGACAGCGATATGGCTACACCTTC.

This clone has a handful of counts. The CDR3 region is CASSDRASTGYTF. The CDR3 nucleotides read TGTGCCAGCAGCGACCGGGCCTCAACTGGCTACACCTTC. The chain couples TRBV7-9 to TRBJ1-2; D is uncertain. The CDR3 runs to 13 residues. Germline V gives CDR1 SEHNR, CDR2 FQNEAQ (reference sequence). V lost 5 bases to trimming and J lost 7 bases, with 14 bases between them.

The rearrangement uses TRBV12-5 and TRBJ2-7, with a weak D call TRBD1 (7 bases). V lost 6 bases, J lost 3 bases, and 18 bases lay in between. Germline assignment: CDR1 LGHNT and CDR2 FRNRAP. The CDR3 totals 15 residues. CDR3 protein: CASGPQGGARYEQYF. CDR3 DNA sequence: TGTGCTAGTGGCCCCCAGGGGGGAGCGCGCTACGAGCAGTACTTC.

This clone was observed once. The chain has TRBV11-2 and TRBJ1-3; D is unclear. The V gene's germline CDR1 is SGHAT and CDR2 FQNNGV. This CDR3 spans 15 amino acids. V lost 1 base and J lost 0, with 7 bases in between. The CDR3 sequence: CASSLGGYSGNTIYF. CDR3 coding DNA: TGTGCCAGCAGCTTAGGGGGTTACTCTGGAAACACCATATATTTT.

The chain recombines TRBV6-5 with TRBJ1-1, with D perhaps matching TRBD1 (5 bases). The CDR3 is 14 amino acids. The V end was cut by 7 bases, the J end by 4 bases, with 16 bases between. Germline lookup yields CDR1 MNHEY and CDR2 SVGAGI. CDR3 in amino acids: CASKLQRGTTEAFF. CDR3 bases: TGTGCCAGCAAACTCCAGCGGGGGACCACTGAAGCTTTCTTT.

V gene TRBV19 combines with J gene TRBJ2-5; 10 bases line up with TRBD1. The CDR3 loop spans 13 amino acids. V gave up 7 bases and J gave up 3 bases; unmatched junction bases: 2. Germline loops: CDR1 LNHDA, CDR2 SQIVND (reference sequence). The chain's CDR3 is CASTGTGEETQYF. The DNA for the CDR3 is TGTGCCAGTACGGGGACAGGGGAAGAGACCCAGTACTTC.

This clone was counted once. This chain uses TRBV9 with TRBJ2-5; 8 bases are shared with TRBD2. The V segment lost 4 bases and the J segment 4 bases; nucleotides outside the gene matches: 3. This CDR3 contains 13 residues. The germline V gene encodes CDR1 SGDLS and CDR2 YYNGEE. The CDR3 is CASSSLAGETQYF. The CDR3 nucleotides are TGTGCCAGCAGCTCCCTAGCGGGAGAGACCCAGTACTTC.

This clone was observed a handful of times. The CDR3 loop is CSAGNYGYTF. For the CDR3, the DNA is TGCAGCGCAGGAAACTATGGCTACACCTTC. The chain joins TRBV29-1 to TRBJ1-2; D not certain. The CDR3 has 10 amino acids. Germline V gene sequence: CDR1 SQVTM, CDR2 ANQGSEA. V lost 7 bases and J 2 bases, leaving 5 bases between the germline ends.

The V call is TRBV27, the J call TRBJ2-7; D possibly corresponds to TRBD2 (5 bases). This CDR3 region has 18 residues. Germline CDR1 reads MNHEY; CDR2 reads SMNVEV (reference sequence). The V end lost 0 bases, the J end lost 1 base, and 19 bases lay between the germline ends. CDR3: CASSLSMSGIGRSYEQYF. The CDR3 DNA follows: TGTGCCAGCAGTTTATCGATGAGCGGCATAGGCAGGTCCTACGAGCAGTACTTC.